This paragraph reports one T cell receptor (beta chain). Its antigen is currently not known. No base-level quality is on record; no much larger clone is a single base apart. Each collaborating institution followed its own protocols to collect whole blood in K2EDTA tubes. For TCRbeta analysis, collaborator samples were shipped as frozen whole blood, as isolated PBMCs, or as DNA extracted from either sample type. The data were obtained in a study of blood T cell repertoires in COVID-19 (dated by TCRdb to about 2020). Concerning the study at large: Samples from collaborators originated in the United States, Italy and Spain and spanned both the acute and convalescent phases of COVID-19. Where available, HLA class I and class II types were obtained from metadata supplied by the sample provider rather than from assay-based typing. Sample metadata almost always included a de-identified subject ID, COVID-19 status, age in years and sex. Deeply sampled blood TCRbeta repertoires from subjects exposed to, actively infected with, or recovered from COVID-19 were included in the dataset. The material from the prospective study consisted of cDNA or gDNA derived from T cells, B-cell-depleted T cells, or PBMCs. The repertoires were made available in a free public database intended to serve as a resource for research on the immune response to SARS-CoV-2. Samples came from the ongoing ImmuneRACE study (first 160 participants) plus 1,254 subjects from 6 global collaborators.

V is clipped by 2 bases and J by 3 bases, and the sequence between their germline boundaries is 17 bases long. For CDR1 and CDR2, the germline V gene lists SGHTA and FQGNSA. Including cysteine and phenylalanine, the CDR3 has 16 amino acids. Of the read, only the CDR3 DNA is kept; its 48 bases are in frame from base 1. TCRbeta CDR3 regions were amplified from genomic DNA by means of the immunoSEQ Assay, a bias-controlled multiplex PCR. In the authors' own workflow: Within the assay, amplification of reference gene primers was used to estimate how many nucleated cells each sample contained. Sequence reads were collapsed and filtered to measure the absolute abundance of every unique TCRbeta CDR3 rearrangement. For each sample, productive Simpson clonality was calculated as the square root of Simpson's diversity index across productive rearrangements. Here the immuneACCESS table is served through TCRdb, limited to in-frame sequences with V and J called. Missing clones are a known gap in these copies; in checked studies unresolved V genes cover under half, and the rest lacks a known reason. V and J calls and clone size follow that table, whereas D and trimming were derived from the DNA. For this sample the table gives roughly 200,000 clones, of which approximately 86% were detected only once. The ten largest clonotypes hold approximately 3% of the sample.

The study at large found these results: Clinical and demographic metadata were provided uncurated, with the amount varying by source and participant.

This receptor was obtained from a man between 60 and 75 years old with acute or convalescent COVID-19. The chain uses TRBV7-2 and TRBJ2-7; the D region possibly corresponds to TRBD1 (6 bases align). The sample taken for sequencing was peripheral blood. This receptor has the CDR3 CASSLSQGYSIYEQYF. The DNA sequence is TGTGCCAGCAGCTTATCGCAGGGGTACAGCATCTACGAGCAGTACTTC.